Listed here are 25 T cell receptor beta chains from one sample, sequenced in a study of beta chain features in type 1 diabetes. Expressed TCRB transcripts were sequenced because the isolated RNA had all been reverse transcribed beforehand. Repertoires were generated with immunoSEQ multiplex PCR, while TCRdb's copy carries only in-frame clones and drops some. The data contain more than 120,000 clones, under 11% of them singletons. Sequencing used naive CD4+ T cells from blood. Receptors originate from a man aged 18 to 30 in good health.

This clone was counted at least ten times. This chain uses TRBV23-1 with TRBJ2-2; 8 bases agree with TRBD1. TRBV23-1 carries the ORF label, with uncertain function. The CDR3 has 17 residues. With 3 bases clipped from V and 3 bases from J, the junction kept 9 bases outside the gene matches. The CDR3 DNA reads TGCGCCAGCAGTCACCGCCCGGACAGGGAGGACACCGGGGAGCTGTTTTTT. Translation gives CASSHRPDREDTGELFF.

J is TRBJ2-7 and V is TRBV18, with TRBD2 matching 11 bases. Looked up from germline, CDR1 is KGHSH and CDR2 is LQKENI. The CDR3 covers 16 residues. Germline trimming cut 3 bases from V and 3 bases from J; bases unmatched to any gene: 7. The CDR3 sequence is CASSPSGLAGGYEQYF. CDR3 in DNA: TGTGCCAGCTCACCCTCGGGGCTAGCGGGGGGCTACGAGCAGTACTTC. The full variable domain, with the rest looked up from reference TRBV18 and TRBJ2-7, is NAGVMQNPRHLVRRRGQEARLRCSPMKGHSHVYWYRQLPEEGLKFMVYLQKENIIDESGMPKERFSAEFPKEGPSILRIQQVVRGDSAAYFCASSPSGLAGGYEQYFGPGTRLTVT.

This clone was seen more than once but under ten times. The chain employs TRBV7-2 and TRBJ2-7; 9 bases are a match to TRBD1. This CDR3 comprises 14 residues. Germline CDR1 and CDR2: SGHTA and FQGNSA. With V trimmed by 5 bases and J by 7 bases, 9 bases remained unmatched. The CDR3 DNA reads as TGTGCCAGCAGCAGGCGGGACAGGGCTCGAGAGCAGTACTTC. Amino acid sequence: CASSRRDRAREQYF. The full variable domain, its missing parts supplied by reference TRBV7-2 and TRBJ2-7, is GAGVSQSPSNKVTEKGKDVELRCDPISGHTALYWYRQSLGQGLEFLIYFQGNSAPDKSGLPSDRFSAERTGGSVSTLTIQRTQQEDSAVYLCASSRRDRAREQYFGPGTRLTVT.

The chain links TRBV19 to TRBJ2-1, with TRBD1 identical over 8 bases. The CDR3 consists of 14 residues. Germline CDR1 LNHDA, CDR2 SQIVND (reference sequence). The J segment lost 8 bases and the V segment lost 2 bases, leaving 5 bases of the junction unmatched. The CDR3 loop reads CASSIRTGLDEQFF. CDR3 DNA sequence: TGTGCCAGTAGTATACGGACAGGGTTGGATGAGCAGTTCTTC.

This clone showed up just a few times. The chain couples TRBV13 to TRBJ1-3; possible D gene TRBD1, 5 bases. Germline CDR1 and CDR2: PRHDT and FYEKMQ (reference sequence). The CDR3 totals 12 residues. Trimming removed 5 bases at V and 6 bases at J, with 8 bases between. In DNA form, the CDR3 reads TGTGCCAGCAGCCGACAGTTAAACACCATATATTTT. It encodes CASSRQLNTIYF.

This clone has a handful of counts. The J gene is TRBJ2-5, the V gene TRBV30; 8 bases are shared with TRBD1. The CDR3 has 13 amino acids. With 4 bases clipped from V and 3 bases from J, the junction kept 4 bases outside the gene matches. Germline lookup yields CDR1 GTSNPN and CDR2 SVGIG (reference sequence). CDR3 amino acids: CAWTQGAKETQYF. The CDR3 nucleotides are TGTGCCTGGACTCAGGGGGCGAAAGAGACCCAGTACTTC.

This clone came up many times. This chain joins TRBV19 and TRBJ1-5; 7 bases are a match to TRBD1. CDR3 length: 13 residues. Germline-derived CDR1 and CDR2 are LNHDA and SQIVND (reference sequence). Germline trimming cut 3 bases from V and 7 bases from J; bases unmatched to any gene: 3. The CDR3 DNA sequence: TGTGCCAGTAGTATGCAGGGGGGCCAGCCCCAGCATTTT. The encoded protein is CASSMQGGQPQHF.

This clone was counted a few times. The J gene is TRBJ2-3, the V gene TRBV2, with 13 bases aligning to TRBD2. The CDR3 contains 15 residues. Unmatched junction bases numbered 1, after V lost 6 bases and J lost 1 base. CDR1 is SNHLY and CDR2 is FYNNEI in the germline V gene. CDR3 protein: CASRGTSGGTDTQYF. The CDR3 DNA follows: TGTGCCAGCAGGGGGACTAGCGGGGGCACAGATACGCAGTATTTT.

This clone was observed a few times. The chain employs TRBV18 and TRBJ2-7; 12 bases are a match to TRBD1. The trim removed 4 bases at V and 6 bases at J, leaving 10 bases unmatched. Germline-derived CDR1 and CDR2 are KGHSH and LQKENI. There are 16 residues in the CDR3. Written as DNA, the CDR3 is TGTGCCAGCTCACTGATCCTTCCGGGACAGGGGGCCGAGCAGTACTTC. This gives the protein CASSLILPGQGAEQYF.

V usage is TRBV21-1 and J usage is TRBJ1-2; TRBD1 is the table's D call, not checked against the DNA. TRBV21-1 is a pseudogene. CDR3 size: 14 residues. The CDR3 nucleotides read TGTGCCAGCAGCCGACAGGGGGAACGCTATGGCTACACCTTC. Amino acid sequence: CASSRQGERYGYTF.

This chain's CDR3 is CASSHRASGANVLTF. CDR3 nucleotides: TGTGCCAGCAGCCACAGGGCCTCTGGGGCCAACGTCCTGACTTTC. This sequence joins TRBV7-9 and TRBJ2-6; a weak D match, TRBD1 (6 bases). Germline values: CDR1 SEHNR, CDR2 FQNEAQ (reference sequence). This CDR3 has 15 amino acids. V dropped 5 bases and J dropped 0 bases, with 8 bases sitting between them.

The chain combines TRBV10-3 with TRBJ2-7; possibly TRBD2 for D (5 bases). The CDR3 runs to 13 residues. The V and J ends lost 0 bases and 3 bases respectively, with 6 bases between them. Germline V CDR1 and CDR2: ENHRY, SYGVKD. CDR3 region: CAISESGSYEQYF. Written as DNA, the CDR3 is TGTGCCATCAGTGAGTCGGGGAGCTACGAGCAGTACTTC.

Note on this clone: Other DNA sequences in the same sample also yield this CDR3. This chain's CDR3 is CASSLAGASGNTIYF. CDR3 nucleotides: TGTGCCAGCAGCTTAGCGGGGGCCTCTGGAAACACCATATATTTT. The chain links TRBV7-2 to TRBJ1-3; possibly TRBD1 for D (6 bases). V was pared by 0 bases and J by 0 bases, with 6 bases between. Germline CDR1 SGHTA, CDR2 FQGNSA. CDR3 length: 15 residues.

This clone has a count of ten or more. The chain carries TRBV4-3 and TRBJ2-1; 10 nucleotides agree with TRBD2. This CDR3 contains 15 residues. J was trimmed by 8 bases and V by 3 bases; bases with no gene match: 7. From germline, CDR1 is LGHNA and CDR2 YSLEER. CDR3 in amino acids: CASSQLSGGAHEQFF. CDR3 sequence (DNA): TGCGCCAGCAGCCAGTTAAGCGGGGGGGCCCATGAGCAGTTCTTC.

This clone was seen repeatedly, ten times or more. The chain recombines TRBV30 with TRBJ2-5; D gene ambiguous. The CDR3 loop spans 12 amino acids. The V gene's germline CDR1 is GTSNPN and CDR2 SVGIG (reference sequence). The V gene lost 2 bases and the J gene lost 0 bases, with 4 bases spanning the gap. The DNA of the CDR3 is TGTGCCTGGAGTCCTCACCAAGAGACCCAGTACTTC. Translated, it gives CAWSPHQETQYF.

V usage is TRBV20-1 and J usage is TRBJ2-7; no clear D. Trimming removed 6 bases at V and 4 bases at J, with 7 bases between. The CDR3 is made up of 10 amino acids. From germline, CDR1 is DFQATT and CDR2 SNEGSKA (reference sequence). CDR3 DNA: TGCAGTGCCAGCAGGTACGAGCAGTACTTC. This sequence encodes CSASRYEQYF.

The sample holds a few counts of this clone. This chain links TRBV27 with TRBJ2-7; D gene ambiguous. The CDR3 runs to 11 residues. The ends were cut back, 3 bases at V and 7 bases at J, with 7 bases in the middle. Germline V gene lookup returns CDR1 MNHEY and CDR2 SMNVEV (reference sequence). The CDR3: CASSFGREQYF. DNA of the CDR3: TGTGCCAGCAGTTTTGGGCGAGAGCAGTACTTC.

This clone was picked up a small number of times. The V gene is TRBV7-2, the J gene TRBJ2-7; TRBD1 might be the D (5 bases). V was shortened by 1 base and J by 2 bases, with 9 bases between the two germline ends. Germline V gives CDR1 SGHTA, CDR2 FQGNSA. This CDR3 has 14 amino acids. This chain's CDR3 is CASSLGQMAYEQYF. DNA of the CDR3: TGTGCCAGCAGCTTAGGACAGATGGCCTACGAGCAGTACTTC. The variable domain in full, with the rest retrieved from reference TRBV7-2 and TRBJ2-7, is GAGVSQSPSNKVTEKGKDVELRCDPISGHTALYWYRQSLGQGLEFLIYFQGNSAPDKSGLPSDRFSAERTGGSVSTLTIQRTQQEDSAVYLCASSLGQMAYEQYFGPGTRLTVT.

This sequence joins TRBV18 and TRBJ1-4; D possibly corresponds to TRBD1 (6 bases). Per germline, CDR1 KGHSH and CDR2 LQKENI. There are 16 residues in the CDR3. The ends were cut back, 4 bases at V and 0 bases at J, with 12 bases in the middle. CDR3 coding DNA: TGTGCCAGCTCACGAGGACAGCATTCAACTAATGAAAAACTGTTTTTT. It yields the protein CASSRGQHSTNEKLFF. The whole variable domain, remainder taken from reference TRBV18 and TRBJ1-4, is NAGVMQNPRHLVRRRGQEARLRCSPMKGHSHVYWYRQLPEEGLKFMVYLQKENIIDESGMPKERFSAEFPKEGPSILRIQQVVRGDSAAYFCASSRGQHSTNEKLFFGSGTQLSVL.

This clone has more than one count but fewer than ten. The chain links TRBV5-6 to TRBJ1-2; 9 bases align to TRBD1. Germline assignment: CDR1 SGHDT and CDR2 YYEEEE. The junction had 9 bases not matched to a gene; V was cut back by 3 bases and J by 6 bases. The CDR3 runs 15 residues. The CDR3 here is CASSYRDRVLNGYTF. The CDR3 DNA follows: TGTGCCAGCAGCTACCGGGACAGGGTCCTGAATGGCTACACCTTC.

This clone was counted many times. The chain uses TRBV9 and TRBJ1-2; D not resolved. Germline-derived CDR1 and CDR2 are SGDLS and YYNGEE. Trimming removed 4 bases from V and 6 bases from J, with 10 bases in between. This CDR3 is 12 amino acids long. CDR3 residues: CASSLTQDGYTF. In nucleotides, the CDR3 is TGTGCCAGCAGCCTAACTCAGGATGGCTACACCTTC.

This rearrangement joins TRBV6-5 to TRBJ2-5; 9 bases map to TRBD2. Germline-derived CDR1 and CDR2 are MNHEY and SVGAGI. The CDR3 has 15 amino acids. J gave up 2 bases and V 0 bases, and 1 base lay outside the gene matches. The CDR3 loop is CASSYSLAGQETQYF. The CDR3, as DNA: TGTGCCAGCAGTTACTCCCTAGCGGGGCAAGAGACCCAGTACTTC.

The chain links TRBV30 to TRBJ1-6, with 7 bases that match TRBD1. V lost 1 base and J lost 6; bases outside the gene matches: 9. The CDR3 is 16 amino acids. Germline V gene data show CDR1 as GTSNPN and CDR2 as SVGIG (reference sequence). The CDR3 DNA reads TGTGCCTGGAGTGCTACGAGACAGGGTTTTAATTCACCCCTCCACTTT. It specifies CAWSATRQGFNSPLHF.

This sequence joins TRBV10-3 and TRBJ1-2, with TRBD1 matching 7 bases. Germline CDR1 is ENHRY and CDR2 is SYGVKD. J gave up 6 bases and V 8 bases, and 6 bases lay outside the gene matches. This CDR3 has 12 amino acids. The CDR3 here is CAIEGAGDGYTF. The CDR3, as DNA: TGTGCCATCGAGGGGGCAGGAGATGGCTACACCTTC.

As regards this clone: The junction differs from germline at one of its ends, possibly a read error. V and J are TRBV29-1 and TRBJ1-3, with 8 bases fitting TRBD1. Germline lookup yields CDR1 SQVTM and CDR2 ANQGSEA. This CDR3 comprises 12 residues. The CDR3 region is CSVGQAGNTTYF. The CDR3 DNA is TGCAGCGTGGGACAGGCCGGAAACACCACATATTTT.